This TCR beta chain originates from a study of shared clonotypes between healthy human individuals. Donors had no recently reported acute infections or vaccinations and were HIV-negative. As for this clone: Its antigen is as yet unknown.

Sequenced by immunoSEQ multiplex PCR; TCRdb stores in-frame clones only, minus some. The data show some 690,000 clones, less than 95% seen once. Between the trimmed V and J ends, which lost 3 bases and 2 bases, there was a span of 13 bases. CDR1 is MDHEN and CDR2 is SYDVKM in the germline V gene. The length of the CDR3 is 15 residues. Study-level points and caveats: On the whole, naive subsets had larger estimated richness than memory subsets had. Inspection by rarefaction showed sorted-subset sequencing to be incomplete despite large depth.

The chain recombines TRBV28 with TRBJ2-5, with D unresolved. The source is a man younger than 35 in good health. Some clones in this sample may be carry-over from other donors' samples. The sequenced sample consisted of memory CD8+ T cells from PBMCs. The subset here: CD45RO+ cells pooled with CCR7-negative TemRA cells. As DNA, the CDR3 is TGTGCCAGCAGTTTCGGACCGTACCAGCAAGAGACCCAGTACTTC. Translating it yields CASSFGPYQQETQYF.